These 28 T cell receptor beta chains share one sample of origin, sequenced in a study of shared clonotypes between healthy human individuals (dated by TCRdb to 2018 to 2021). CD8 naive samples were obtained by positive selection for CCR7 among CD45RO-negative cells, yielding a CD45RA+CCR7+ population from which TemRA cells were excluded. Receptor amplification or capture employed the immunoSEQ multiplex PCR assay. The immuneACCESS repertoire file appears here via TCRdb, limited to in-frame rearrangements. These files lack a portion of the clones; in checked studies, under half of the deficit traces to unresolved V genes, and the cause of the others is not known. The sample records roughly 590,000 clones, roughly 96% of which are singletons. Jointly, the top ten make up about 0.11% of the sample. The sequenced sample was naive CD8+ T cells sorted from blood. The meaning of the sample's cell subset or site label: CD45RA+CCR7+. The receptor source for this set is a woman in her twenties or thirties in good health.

The CDR3 DNA reads as TGCGCCAGCAGCCAAGCAACCGGGACCCATAACCTGTACGAGCAGTACTTC. This gives the protein CASSQATGTHNLYEQYF. The chain combines TRBV4-1 with TRBJ2-7; D tentatively fits TRBD1 or TRBD2 (5 bases each). Per germline, CDR1 MGHRA and CDR2 YSYEKL. This CDR3 spans 17 amino acids. V shed 1 base and J shed 4 bases, with 20 bases lying between them.

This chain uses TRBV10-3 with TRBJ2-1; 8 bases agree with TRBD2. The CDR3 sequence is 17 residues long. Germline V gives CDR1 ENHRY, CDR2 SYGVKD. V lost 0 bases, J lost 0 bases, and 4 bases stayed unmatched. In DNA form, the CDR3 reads TGTGCCATCAGTGAGTCAGCAGCGGGGGCCTCCTACAATGAGCAGTTCTTC. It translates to CAISESAAGASYNEQFF.

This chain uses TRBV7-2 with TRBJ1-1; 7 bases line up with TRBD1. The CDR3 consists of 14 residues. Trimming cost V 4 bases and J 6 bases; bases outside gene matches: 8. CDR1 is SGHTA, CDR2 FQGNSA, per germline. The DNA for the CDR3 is TGTGCCAGCAGCTACGAACAGGGGAGCCCTGAAGCTTTCTTT. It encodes CASSYEQGSPEAFF.

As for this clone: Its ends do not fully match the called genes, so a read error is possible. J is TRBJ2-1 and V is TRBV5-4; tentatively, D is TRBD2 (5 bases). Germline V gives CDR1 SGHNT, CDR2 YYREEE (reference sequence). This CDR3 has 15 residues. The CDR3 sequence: CASRLGIVKEDEQFF. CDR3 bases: TGTGCCAGCAGATTGGGTATTGTGAAGGAGGATGAGCAGTTCTTC.

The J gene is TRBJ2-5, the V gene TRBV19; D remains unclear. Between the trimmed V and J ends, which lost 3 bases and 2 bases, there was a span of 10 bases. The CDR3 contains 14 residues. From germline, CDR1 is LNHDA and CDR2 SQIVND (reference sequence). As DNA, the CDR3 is TGTGCCAGTAGTATCCGCGGATCGCAAGAGACCCAGTACTTC. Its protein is CASSIRGSQETQYF.

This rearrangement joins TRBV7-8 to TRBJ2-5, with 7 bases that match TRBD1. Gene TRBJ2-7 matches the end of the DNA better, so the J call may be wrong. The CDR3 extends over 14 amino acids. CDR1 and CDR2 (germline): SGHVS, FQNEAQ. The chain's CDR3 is CASSSGDRTYEQYF. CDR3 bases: TGTGCCAGCAGCAGTGGGGACAGAACATACGAGCAGTACTTC.

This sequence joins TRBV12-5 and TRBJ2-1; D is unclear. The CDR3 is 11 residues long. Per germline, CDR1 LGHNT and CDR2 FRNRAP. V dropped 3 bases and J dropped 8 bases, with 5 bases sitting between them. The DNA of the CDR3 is TGTGCTAGTGGTTTATTGTATGAGCAGTTCTTC. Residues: CASGLLYEQFF.

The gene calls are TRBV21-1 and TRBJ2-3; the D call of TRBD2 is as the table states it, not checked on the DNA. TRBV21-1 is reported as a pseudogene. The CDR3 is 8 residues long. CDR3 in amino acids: CASSLQYF. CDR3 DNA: TGTGCCAGCAGCCTCCAGTATTTT.

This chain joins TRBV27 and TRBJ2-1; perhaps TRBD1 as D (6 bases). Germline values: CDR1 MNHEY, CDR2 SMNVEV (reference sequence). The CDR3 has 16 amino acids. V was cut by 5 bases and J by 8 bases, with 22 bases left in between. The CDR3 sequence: CASSPTWGRAHHEQFF. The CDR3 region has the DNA TGTGCCAGCAGTCCTACGTGGGGGCGGGCCCACCATGAGCAGTTCTTC.

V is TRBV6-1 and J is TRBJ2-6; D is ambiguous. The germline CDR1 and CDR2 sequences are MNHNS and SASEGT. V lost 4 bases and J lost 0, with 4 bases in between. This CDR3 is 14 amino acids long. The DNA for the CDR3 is TGTGCCAGCAGTGCTAGCTCTGGGGCCAACGTCCTGACTTTC. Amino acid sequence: CASSASSGANVLTF.

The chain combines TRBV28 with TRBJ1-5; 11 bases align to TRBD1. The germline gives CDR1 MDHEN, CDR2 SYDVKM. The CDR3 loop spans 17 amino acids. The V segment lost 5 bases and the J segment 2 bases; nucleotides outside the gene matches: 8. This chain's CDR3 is CASSRTGGIWGNQPQHF. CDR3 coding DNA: TGTGCCAGCAGTCGGACAGGGGGCATTTGGGGCAATCAGCCCCAGCATTTT.

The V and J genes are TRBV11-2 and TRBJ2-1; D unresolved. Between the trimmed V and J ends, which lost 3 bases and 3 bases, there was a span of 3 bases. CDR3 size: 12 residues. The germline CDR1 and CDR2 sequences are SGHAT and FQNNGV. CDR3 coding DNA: TGTGCCAGCAGCTTCGGCTACAATGAGCAGTTCTTC. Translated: CASSFGYNEQFF.

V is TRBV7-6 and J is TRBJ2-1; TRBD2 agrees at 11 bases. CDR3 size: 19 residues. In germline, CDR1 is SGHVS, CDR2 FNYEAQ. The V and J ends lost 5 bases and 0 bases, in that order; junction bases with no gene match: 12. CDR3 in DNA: TGTGCCAGCAGCCCAGGACTAGCGGGCCGGTCAAACTCCTACAATGAGCAGTTCTTC. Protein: CASSPGLAGRSNSYNEQFF.

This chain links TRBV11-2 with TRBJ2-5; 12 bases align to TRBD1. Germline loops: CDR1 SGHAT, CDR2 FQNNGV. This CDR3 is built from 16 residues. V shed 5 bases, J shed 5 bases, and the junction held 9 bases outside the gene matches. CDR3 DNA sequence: TGTGCCAGCAGCCTAACCGGGACAGGGGGCAGGGAGACCCAGTACTTC. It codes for CASSLTGTGGRETQYF. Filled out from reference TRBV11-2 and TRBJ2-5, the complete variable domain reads EAGVAQSPRYKIIEKRQSVAFWCNPISGHATLYWYQQILGQGPKLLIQFQNNGVVDDSQLPKDRFSAERLKGVDSTLKIQPAKLEDSAVYLCASSLTGTGGRETQYFGPGTRLLVL.

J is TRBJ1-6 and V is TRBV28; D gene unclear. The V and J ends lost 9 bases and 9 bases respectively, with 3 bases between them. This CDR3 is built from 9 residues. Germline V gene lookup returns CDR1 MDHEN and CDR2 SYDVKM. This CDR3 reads CASGSPLHF. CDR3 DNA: TGTGCCAGTGGTTCACCCCTCCACTTT.

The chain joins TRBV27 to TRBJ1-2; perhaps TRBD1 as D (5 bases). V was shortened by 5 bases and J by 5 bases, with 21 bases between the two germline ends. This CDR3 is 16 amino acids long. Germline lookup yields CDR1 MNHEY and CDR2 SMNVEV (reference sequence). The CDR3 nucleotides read TGTGCCAGCAGTCCCCTAGGGACGGAACATCCTTATGGCTACACCTTC. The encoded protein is CASSPLGTEHPYGYTF.

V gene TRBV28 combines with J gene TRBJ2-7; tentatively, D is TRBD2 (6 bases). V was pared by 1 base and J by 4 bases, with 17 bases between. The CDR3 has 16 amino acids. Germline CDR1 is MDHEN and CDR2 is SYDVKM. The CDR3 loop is CASSLFETRRSYEQYF. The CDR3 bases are TGTGCCAGCAGTTTATTTGAGACTAGAAGATCTTACGAGCAGTACTTC.

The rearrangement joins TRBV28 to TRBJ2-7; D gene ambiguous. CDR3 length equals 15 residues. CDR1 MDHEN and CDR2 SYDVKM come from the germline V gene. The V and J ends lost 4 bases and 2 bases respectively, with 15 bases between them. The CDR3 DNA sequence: TGTGCCAGCAGTTATAGGTGGAATCCTGCCTACGAGCAGTACTTC. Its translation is CASSYRWNPAYEQYF.

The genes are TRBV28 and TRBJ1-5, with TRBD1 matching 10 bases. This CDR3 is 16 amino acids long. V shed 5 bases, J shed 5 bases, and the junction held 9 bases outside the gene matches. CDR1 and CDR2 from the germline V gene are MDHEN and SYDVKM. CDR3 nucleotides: TGTGCCAGCAGTCCGGGACAGGGGCGCTTTTATCAGCCCCAGCATTTT. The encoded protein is CASSPGQGRFYQPQHF.

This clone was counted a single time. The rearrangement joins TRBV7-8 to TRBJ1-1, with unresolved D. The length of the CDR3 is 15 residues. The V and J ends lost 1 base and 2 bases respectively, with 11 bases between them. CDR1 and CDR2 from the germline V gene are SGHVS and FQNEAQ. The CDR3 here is CASSLVSGANTEAFF. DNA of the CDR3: TGTGCCAGCAGCTTAGTAAGCGGAGCCAACACTGAAGCTTTCTTT.

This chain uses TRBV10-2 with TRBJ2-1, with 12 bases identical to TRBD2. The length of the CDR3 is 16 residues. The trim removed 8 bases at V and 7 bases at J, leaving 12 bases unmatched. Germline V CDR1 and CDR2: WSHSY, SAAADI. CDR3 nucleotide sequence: TGCGCCAGCCTAGCATCCCGGACTAGCGGGAAAAATGAGCAGTTCTTC. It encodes CASLASRTSGKNEQFF.

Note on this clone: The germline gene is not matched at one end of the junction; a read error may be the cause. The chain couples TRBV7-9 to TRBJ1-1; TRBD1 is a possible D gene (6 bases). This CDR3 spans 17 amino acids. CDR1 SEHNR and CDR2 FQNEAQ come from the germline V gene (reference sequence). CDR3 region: CASTLDFSGERNTEAFF. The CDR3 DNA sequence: TGTGCCAGCACCTTAGATTTTTCAGGGGAGAGGAACACTGAAGCTTTCTTT.

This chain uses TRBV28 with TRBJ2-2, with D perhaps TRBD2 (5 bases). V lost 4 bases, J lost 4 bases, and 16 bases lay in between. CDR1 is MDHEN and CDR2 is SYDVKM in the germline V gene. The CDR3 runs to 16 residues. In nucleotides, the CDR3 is TGTGCCAGCAGTTGTGTGGTGGATCGGGGCACCGGGGAGCTGTTTTTT. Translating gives CASSCVVDRGTGELFF.

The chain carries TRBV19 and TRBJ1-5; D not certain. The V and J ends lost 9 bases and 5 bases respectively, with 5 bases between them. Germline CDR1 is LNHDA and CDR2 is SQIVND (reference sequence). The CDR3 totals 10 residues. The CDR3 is CARTDQPQHF. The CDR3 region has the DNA TGTGCCAGGACGGATCAGCCCCAGCATTTT.

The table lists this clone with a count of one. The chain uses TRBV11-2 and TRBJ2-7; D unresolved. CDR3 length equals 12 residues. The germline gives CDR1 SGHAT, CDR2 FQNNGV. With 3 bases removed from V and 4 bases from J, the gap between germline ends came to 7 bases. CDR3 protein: CASSFDSYEQYF. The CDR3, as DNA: TGTGCCAGCAGCTTCGACTCATACGAGCAGTACTTC.

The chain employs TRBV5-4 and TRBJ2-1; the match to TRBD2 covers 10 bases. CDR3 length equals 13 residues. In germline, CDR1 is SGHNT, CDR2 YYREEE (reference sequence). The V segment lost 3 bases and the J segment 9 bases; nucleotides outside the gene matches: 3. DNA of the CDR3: TGTGCCAGCAGCTGGGGACTAGCGAGTGAGCAGTTCTTC. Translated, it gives CASSWGLASEQFF.

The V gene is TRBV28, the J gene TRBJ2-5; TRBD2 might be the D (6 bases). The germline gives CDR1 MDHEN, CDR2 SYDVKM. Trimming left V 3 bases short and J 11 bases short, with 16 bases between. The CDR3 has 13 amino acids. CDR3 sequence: CASSFRVGGEQYF. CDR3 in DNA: TGTGCCAGCAGTTTTCGGGTGGGCGGGGAGCAGTACTTC.

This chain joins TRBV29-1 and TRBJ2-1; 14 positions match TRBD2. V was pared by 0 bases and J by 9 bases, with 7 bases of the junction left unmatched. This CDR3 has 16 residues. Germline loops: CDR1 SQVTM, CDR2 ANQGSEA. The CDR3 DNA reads TGCAGCGTTGAAGATCAGACTAGCGGGAGGGCAGGTGAGCAGTTCTTC. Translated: CSVEDQTSGRAGEQFF.